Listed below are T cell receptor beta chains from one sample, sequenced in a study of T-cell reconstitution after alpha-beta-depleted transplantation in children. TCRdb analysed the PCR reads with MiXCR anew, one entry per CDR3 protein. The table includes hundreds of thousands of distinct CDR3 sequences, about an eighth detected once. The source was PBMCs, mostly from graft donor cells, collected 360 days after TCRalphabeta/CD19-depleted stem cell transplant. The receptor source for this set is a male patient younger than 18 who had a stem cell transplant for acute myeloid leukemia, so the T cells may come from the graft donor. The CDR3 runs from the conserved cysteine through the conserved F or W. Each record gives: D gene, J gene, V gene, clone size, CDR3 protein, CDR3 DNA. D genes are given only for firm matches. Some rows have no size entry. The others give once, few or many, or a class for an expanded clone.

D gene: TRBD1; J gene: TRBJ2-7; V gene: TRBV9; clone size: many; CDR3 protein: CASSPPTGNYEQYF; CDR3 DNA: TGTGCCAGCAGCCCCCCGACAGGGAACTACGAGCAGTACTTC
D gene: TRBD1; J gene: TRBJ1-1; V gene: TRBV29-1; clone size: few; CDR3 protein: CSAQGAGNTEAFF; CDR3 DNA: TGCAGCGCCCAGGGGGCTGGGAACACTGAAGCTTTCTTT
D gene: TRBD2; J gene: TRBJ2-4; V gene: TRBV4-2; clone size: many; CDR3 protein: CASSQGLAGAPLAKNIQYF; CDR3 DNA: TGTGCCAGCAGCCAAGGACTAGCGGGAGCACCGCTAGCCAAAAACATTCAGTACTTC
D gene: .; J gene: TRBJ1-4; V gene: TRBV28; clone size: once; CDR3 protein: CASRGGGGPTFIEKLFF; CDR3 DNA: TGTGCCAGTAGGGGTGGTGGGGGGCCGACCTTCATTGAAAAACTGTTTTTT
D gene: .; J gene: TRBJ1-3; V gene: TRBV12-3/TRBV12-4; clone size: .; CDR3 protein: CASSSDWSSGNTIYF; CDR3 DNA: TGTGCCAGCAGTTCGGACTGGAGCTCTGGAAACACCATATATTTT
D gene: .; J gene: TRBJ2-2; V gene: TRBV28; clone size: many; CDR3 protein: CASSPRMELFF; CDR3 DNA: TGTGCCAGCAGTCCCCGTATGGAGCTGTTTTTT
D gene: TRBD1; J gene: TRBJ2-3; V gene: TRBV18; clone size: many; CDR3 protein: CASSRRTGLAEADTQYF; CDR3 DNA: TGTGCCAGCTCACGTAGGACAGGGCTGGCGGAGGCAGATACGCAGTATTTT
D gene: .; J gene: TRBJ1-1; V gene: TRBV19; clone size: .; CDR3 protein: CASSFEPGQRNTEAFF; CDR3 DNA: TGTGCCAGTAGTTTCGAACCGGGGCAAAGGAACACTGAAGCTTTCTTT
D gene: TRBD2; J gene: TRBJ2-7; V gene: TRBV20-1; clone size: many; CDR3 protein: CSAPPSGGGDYEQYF; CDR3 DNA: TGCAGTGCGCCGCCGTCGGGCGGGGGAGACTACGAGCAGTACTTC
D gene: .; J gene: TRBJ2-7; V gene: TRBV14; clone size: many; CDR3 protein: CASSQVRGGEQYF; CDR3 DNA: TGTGCCAGCAGCCAAGTCAGGGGCGGAGAGCAGTACTTC
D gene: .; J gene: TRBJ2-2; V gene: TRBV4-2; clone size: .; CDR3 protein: CASSPNVRATRWFGELFF; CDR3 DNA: TGTGCCAGCAGCCCCAATGTCCGGGCGACCCGTTGGTTCGGGGAGCTGTTTTTT
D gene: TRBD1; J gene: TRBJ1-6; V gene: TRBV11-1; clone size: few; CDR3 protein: CASSRPPGTGVLGSPLHF; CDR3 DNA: TGTGCCAGCAGCCGACCCCCCGGGACAGGGGTACTGGGTTCACCCCTCCACTTT
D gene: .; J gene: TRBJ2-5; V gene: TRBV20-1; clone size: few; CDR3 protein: CSASFLTSWTQYF; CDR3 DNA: TGCAGTGCTAGCTTTCTGACCAGTTGGACCCAGTACTTC
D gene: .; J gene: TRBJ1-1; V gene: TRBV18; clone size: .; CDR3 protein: CASSPLRGARNTEAFF; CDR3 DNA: TGTGCCAGCTCACCGCTACGGGGGGCCAGGAACACTGAAGCTTTCTTT
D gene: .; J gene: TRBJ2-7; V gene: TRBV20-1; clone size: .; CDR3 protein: CSARERRFMVQSYEQYF; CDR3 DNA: TGCAGTGCTAGAGAGCGCCGTTTTATGGTACAGTCCTACGAGCAGTACTTC
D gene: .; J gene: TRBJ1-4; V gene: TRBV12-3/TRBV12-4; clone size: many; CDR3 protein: CASSFGGTAEKLFF; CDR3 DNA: TGTGCCAGCAGTTTTGGCGGGACCGCGGAAAAACTGTTTTTT
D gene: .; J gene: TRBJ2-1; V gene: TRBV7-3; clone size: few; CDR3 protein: CASSPVPTAGEQFF; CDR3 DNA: TGTGCCAGCAGCCCCGTCCCCACCGCGGGTGAGCAGTTCTTC
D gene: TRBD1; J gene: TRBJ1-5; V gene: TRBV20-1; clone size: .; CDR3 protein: CSASGTAGPPGNQPQHF; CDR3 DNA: TGCAGTGCTTCCGGGACAGCGGGACCCCCCGGCAATCAGCCCCAGCATTTT
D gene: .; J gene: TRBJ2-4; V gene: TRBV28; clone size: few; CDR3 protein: CASRDWDAKNIQYF; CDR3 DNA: TGTGCCAGCAGAGACTGGGATGCCAAAAACATTCAGTACTTC
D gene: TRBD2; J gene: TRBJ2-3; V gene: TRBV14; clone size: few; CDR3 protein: CASSRGLAGGPVTDTQYF; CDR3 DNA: TGTGCCAGCAGCCGCGGACTAGCGGGAGGGCCGGTGACAGATACGCAGTATTTT
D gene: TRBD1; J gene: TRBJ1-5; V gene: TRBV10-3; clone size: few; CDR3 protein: CAISEGDRGYQPQHF; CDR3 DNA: TGTGCCATCAGTGAGGGGGACAGGGGTTATCAGCCCCAGCATTTT
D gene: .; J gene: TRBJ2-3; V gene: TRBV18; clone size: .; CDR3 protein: CASSPGREYTQYF; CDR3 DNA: TGTGCCAGCTCACCGGGCAGGGAATATACGCAGTATTTT
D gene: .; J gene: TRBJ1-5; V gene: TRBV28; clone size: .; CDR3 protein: CASSPLVPVKGDQPQHF; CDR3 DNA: TGTGCCAGCAGCCCCCTTGTTCCCGTTAAGGGGGATCAGCCCCAGCATTTT
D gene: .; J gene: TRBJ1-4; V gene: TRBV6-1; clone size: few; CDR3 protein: CASRQGLSNEKLFF; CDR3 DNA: TGTGCCAGCAGGCAGGGGCTATCTAATGAAAAACTGTTTTTT
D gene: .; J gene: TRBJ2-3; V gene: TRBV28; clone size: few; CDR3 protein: CASSLYFWGESSTDTQYF; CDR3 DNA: TGTGCCAGCAGTTTATACTTCTGGGGGGAATCTAGCACAGATACGCAGTATTTT
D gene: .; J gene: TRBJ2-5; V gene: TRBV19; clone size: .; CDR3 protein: CASRRTDRETQYF; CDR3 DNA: TGTGCCAGTAGACGGACAGACAGAGAGACCCAGTACTTC